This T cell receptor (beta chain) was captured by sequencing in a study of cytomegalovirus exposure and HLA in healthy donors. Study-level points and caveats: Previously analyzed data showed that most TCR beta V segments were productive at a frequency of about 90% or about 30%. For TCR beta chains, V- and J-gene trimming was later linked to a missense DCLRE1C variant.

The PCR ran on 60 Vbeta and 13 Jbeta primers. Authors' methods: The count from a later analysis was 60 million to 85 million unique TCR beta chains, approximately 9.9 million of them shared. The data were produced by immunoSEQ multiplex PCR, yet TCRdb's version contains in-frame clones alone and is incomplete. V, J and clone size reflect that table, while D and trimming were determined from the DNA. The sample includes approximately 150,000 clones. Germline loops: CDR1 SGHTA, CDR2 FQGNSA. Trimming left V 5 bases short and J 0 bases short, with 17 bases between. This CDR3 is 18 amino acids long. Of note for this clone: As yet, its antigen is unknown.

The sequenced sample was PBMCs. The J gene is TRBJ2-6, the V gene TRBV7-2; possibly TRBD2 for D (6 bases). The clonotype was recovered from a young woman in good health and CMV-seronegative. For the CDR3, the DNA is TGTGCCAGCAGCCAGCGGCTGGGGGGTGGCTCTGGGGCCAACGTCCTGACTTTC. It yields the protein CASSQRLGGGSGANVLTF.